The 21 T cell receptor beta chains listed next were all sequenced from one sample in a study of T-cell memory formation after mild COVID-19. TCRdb reprocessed the 5' RACE reads with MiXCR, giving one entry per CDR3 protein. The table has around 410,000 distinct CDR3 sequences, more than 20% seen once; the top ten hold around 12%. Sequencing input: PBMCs or a T cell subset sorted from them (not recorded which). The source of these receptors is an adult woman who had mild COVID-19 (a few samples of this study predate the infection). Cell type and time point are not known.

This clonotype came up many times. The chain is built from TRBV5-5 and TRBJ2-1; 16 bases are shared with TRBD2. The length of the CDR3 is 17 residues. Germline V CDR1 and CDR2: SGHKS, YYEKEE (reference sequence). Unmatched junction bases numbered 4, after V lost 0 bases and J lost 7 bases. This chain's CDR3 is CASSLGGLAGGPNEQFF. For the CDR3, the DNA is TGTGCCAGCAGCTTGGGGGGACTAGCGGGAGGGCCAAATGAGCAGTTCTTC.

This chain links TRBV12-3 or TRBV12-4 with TRBJ1-2, with a possible D match to TRBD1 (6 bases). CDR3 length: 16 amino acids. V lost 6 bases and J 6 bases, leaving 23 bases between the germline ends. CDR3 region: CASRTGSDRTADGYTF. The CDR3 region has the DNA TGTGCCAGCAGGACCGGGTCCGACAGGACTGCGGATGGCTACACCTTC.

This clonotype has only a few counts. This chain connects TRBV5-6 to TRBJ2-7; 10 positions agree with TRBD2. This CDR3 has 14 residues. CDR1 and CDR2 from the germline V gene are SGHDT and YYEEEE. The junction had 2 bases not matched to a gene; V was cut back by 0 bases and J by 5 bases. The CDR3 DNA reads as TGTGCCAGCAGCTTGGAGCTAGCGGGGGACGAGCAGTACTTC. Protein: CASSLELAGDEQYF.

This rearrangement joins TRBV12-3 or TRBV12-4 to TRBJ2-3, with TRBD2 matching 12 bases. The CDR3 is 17 residues long. After removal of 5 bases from V and 3 bases from J, the junction contained 9 bases not matched to a gene. The DNA for the CDR3 is TGTGCCAGCAGTCGGCTAGCGGGGGGGTATGGGACAGATACGCAGTATTTT. It is translated as CASSRLAGGYGTDTQYF.

This clonotype was detected many times. J is TRBJ2-1 and V is TRBV5-1; 14 nucleotides align to TRBD2. V was clipped by 4 bases and J by 9 bases; unmatched bases: 6. The CDR3 has 15 amino acids. Germline CDR1 SGHRS, CDR2 YFSETQ. CDR3 sequence (DNA): TGCGCCAGCAGCGCCGGACTAGCGGGGGGACTTGAGCAGTTCTTC. Protein product: CASSAGLAGGLEQFF.

V usage is TRBV19 and J usage is TRBJ1-3; D is uncertain. CDR1 LNHDA and CDR2 SQIVND come from the germline V gene (reference sequence). Trimming cost V 7 bases and J 2 bases, with 15 bases left between them. The CDR3 is 15 amino acids. The CDR3 loop is CASTQVLGAGNTIYF. The CDR3 DNA reads TGTGCCAGTACTCAGGTACTAGGCGCTGGAAACACCATATATTTT.

In DNA form, the CDR3 reads TGCAGCGTTGGCAGGTCTAATGAAAAACTGTTTTTT. This sequence encodes CSVGRSNEKLFF. The J gene is TRBJ1-4, the V gene TRBV29-1; D is unclear. Germline V gene sequence: CDR1 SQVTM, CDR2 ANQGSEA. The CDR3 runs to 12 residues. Trimming took off 4 bases at V and 3 bases at J, with 6 bases between the two ends. Based on the CDR3 plus reference TRBV29-1 and TRBJ1-4, the full variable domain is SAVISQKPSRDICQRGTSLTIQCQVDSQVTMMFWYRQQPGQSLTLIATANQGSEATYESGFVIDKFPISRPNLTFSTLTVSNMSPEDSSIYLCSVGRSNEKLFFGSGTQLSVL.

The chain links TRBV7-3 to TRBJ2-2, with D possibly TRBD1 on 6 matching bases. Germline-derived CDR1 and CDR2 are SGHTA and FQGTGA. CDR3 length: 17 residues. V was trimmed by 4 bases and J by 5 bases, leaving 20 bases between them. The CDR3, as DNA: TGTGCCAGCAGCTCCCAACCCTCAGGGGTGGGGACCGGGGAGCTGTTTTTT. Translating gives CASSSQPSGVGTGELFF.

V is TRBV7-2 and J is TRBJ1-6; D gene ambiguous. Trimming stripped 5 bases from V and 14 bases from J, with 13 bases between. The CDR3 totals 12 residues. CDR1 is SGHTA, CDR2 FQGNSA, per germline. The CDR3 DNA is TGTGCCAGCAGCGCCGGGGTCGGAGCCCTCCACTTT. Translation: CASSAGVGALHF. Complete variable domain (other parts from reference TRBV7-2 and TRBJ1-6): GAGVSQSPSNKVTEKGKDVELRCDPISGHTALYWYRQSLGQGLEFLIYFQGNSAPDKSGLPSDRFSAERTGGSVSTLTIQRTQQEDSAVYLCASSAGVGALHFGNGTRLTVT.

The V gene is TRBV7-9, the J gene TRBJ2-7, with 10 bases fitting TRBD1. There are 15 residues in the CDR3. Trimming at V came to 1 base and at J to 3 bases, leaving 3 bases not matched to a gene. The V gene's germline CDR1 is SEHNR and CDR2 FQNEAQ (reference sequence). This CDR3 is CASSLVTGGFYEQYF. CDR3 in DNA: TGTGCCAGCAGCTTAGTGACAGGGGGCTTCTACGAGCAGTACTTC. Using reference TRBV7-9 and TRBJ2-7 for the parts outside the CDR3, the full variable domain is DTGVSQNPRHKITKRGQNVTFRCDPISEHNRLYWYRQTLGQGPEFLTYFQNEAQLEKSRLLSDRFSAERPKGSFSTLEIQRTEQGDSAMYLCASSLVTGGFYEQYFGPGTRLTVT.

To note about this clonotype: The conserved final phenylalanine or tryptophan is absent from the CDR3, which likely points to a read error. It is unclear where the CDR3 begins or ends on the DNA, so no DNA is shown, and the CDR3 is as TCRdb lists it. This chain connects TRBV7-9 to TRBJ1-2; the D segment call TRBD1 is taken from the table without a DNA check. With termini counted, the CDR3 has 11 amino acids. The germline gives CDR1 SEHNR, CDR2 FQNEAQ (reference sequence). The CDR3 loop is CASSFGQGYTY.

The chain employs TRBV5-1 and TRBJ1-2; 9 bases agree with TRBD1. The germline CDR1 and CDR2 sequences are SGHRS and YFSETQ. The CDR3 sequence is 14 residues long. With V trimmed by 4 bases and J by 7 bases, 8 bases remained unmatched. This chain's CDR3 is CASSGTGQGSGYTF. CDR3 DNA: TGCGCCAGCAGCGGAACGGGACAGGGCTCTGGCTACACCTTC.

The V gene is TRBV24-1, the J gene TRBJ2-7, with D perhaps being TRBD1 or TRBD2 (5 bases each). The CDR3 is 14 residues long. Per germline, CDR1 KGHDR and CDR2 SFDVKD. Deletions cut 9 bases from V and 5 bases from J, with 19 bases between. The CDR3 nucleotides read TGTGCCACCTCAGACAGCGGTCTCGTGCACGAGCAGTACTTC. This encodes CATSDSGLVHEQYF.

This clonotype appeared a few times. The J gene is TRBJ1-6, the V gene TRBV6-5, with a tentative D call TRBD1 (6 bases). Trimming took 6 bases from V and 7 from J, leaving 16 bases between them. The germline V gene has CDR1 MNHEY and CDR2 SVGAGI. The CDR3 is made up of 15 amino acids. The CDR3 region has the DNA TGTGCCAGCAGAAACGGGGGGCAGGGCAATTCACCCCTCCACTTT. This gives the protein CASRNGGQGNSPLHF.

This clonotype was seen only a few times. This sequence joins TRBV20-1 and TRBJ2-1; TRBD2 agrees at 10 bases. Trimming removed 5 bases from V and 7 bases from J; junction bases left unmatched: 8. The CDR3 totals 14 residues. Germline V gives CDR1 DFQATT, CDR2 SNEGSKA (reference sequence). In DNA form, the CDR3 reads TGCAGTGCTTTCATAGCGGGGGGTGTAAATGAGCAGTTCTTC. This codes for CSAFIAGGVNEQFF.

The rearrangement links TRBV20-1 to TRBJ2-1; 8 nucleotides match TRBD2. Germline CDR1 and CDR2: DFQATT and SNEGSKA (reference sequence). The CDR3 extends over 14 amino acids. V trimming: 1 base; J trimming: 6 bases; junction bases outside the gene matches: 5. CDR3 bases: TGCAGTGCTAGAGGAGCGGGAGTCGGCAATGAGCAGTTCTTC. Protein product: CSARGAGVGNEQFF.

J is TRBJ1-1 and V is TRBV24-1; 8 nucleotides line up with TRBD1. The CDR3 sequence is 14 residues long. Unmatched junction bases numbered 5, after V lost 4 bases and J lost 5 bases. The germline CDR1 and CDR2 sequences are KGHDR and SFDVKD. This CDR3 is CATSDGQGSTEAFF. Written as DNA, the CDR3 is TGTGCCACCAGTGACGGACAGGGTTCGACTGAAGCTTTCTTT.

This clonotype was detected a few times. This sequence joins TRBV6-1 and TRBJ2-7; 7 bases match TRBD2. From germline, CDR1 is MNHNS and CDR2 SASEGT. Losses at the gene ends were 7 bases for V and 3 bases for J; bases not matched to a gene: 12. The CDR3 length is 15 residues. The CDR3 DNA follows: TGTGCCAGCATGATAGTGGCTAGCGGCAACTACGAGCAGTACTTC. It yields the protein CASMIVASGNYEQYF.

This chain links TRBV9 with TRBJ2-5; D might be TRBD2 (5 bases). V was pared by 3 bases and J by 3 bases, with 9 bases between. The CDR3 length is 13 residues. Germline V gives CDR1 SGDLS, CDR2 YYNGEE. The CDR3 loop reads CASSAGNKETQYF. CDR3 nucleotide sequence: TGTGCCAGCAGCGCGGGAAACAAAGAGACCCAGTACTTC.

The rearrangement uses TRBV27 and TRBJ2-3; the D is unclear. Germline-derived CDR1 and CDR2 are MNHEY and SMNVEV (reference sequence). The CDR3 consists of 14 residues. Between the trimmed V and J ends, which lost 5 bases and 2 bases, there was a span of 11 bases. The CDR3 bases are TGTGCCAGCAGTCCCTCCCAGCCCACAGATACGCAGTATTTT. Its translation: CASSPSQPTDTQYF.

This rearrangement joins TRBV12-3 or TRBV12-4 to TRBJ2-1; D is unresolved. Trimming stripped 3 bases from V and 0 bases from J, with 12 bases between. The CDR3 extends over 16 amino acids. The CDR3 loop reads CASSLIAASSYNEQFF. The CDR3 DNA sequence: TGTGCCAGCAGTTTGATCGCAGCAAGCTCCTACAATGAGCAGTTCTTC.